Presented here are 15 T cell receptor beta chains from one specimen sequenced in a study of OX40 agonist ivuxolimab in advanced cancers. The method was immunoSEQ multiplex PCR; TCRdb's version includes in-frame clones alone and lacks a portion of them. The table includes fewer than 90,000 clones, over 75% detected once. The material was CD4+ or CD8+ T cells sorted from blood, obtained in a trial of the OX40 agonist ivuxolimab. These receptors were collected from an adult with an advanced solid tumor such as melanoma, head and neck, liver or kidney cancer.

This chain connects TRBV4-3 to TRBJ2-2; D uncertain. V lost 0 bases to trimming and J lost 4 bases, with 12 bases between them. Germline CDR1 LGHNA, CDR2 YSLEER. The CDR3 is 16 residues long. CDR3 protein: CASSQDKVVVTGELFF. For the CDR3, the DNA is TGCGCCAGCAGCCAAGATAAGGTGGTGGTCACCGGGGAGCTGTTTTTT.

Only a few counts were recorded for this clone. This chain connects TRBV7-8 to TRBJ1-1; TRBD1 matches 12 bases. CDR1 and CDR2 from the germline V gene are SGHVS and FQNEAQ. The V segment lost 8 bases and the J segment 4 bases; nucleotides outside the gene matches: 11. The CDR3 extends over 16 amino acids. CDR3 residues: CASRIRDRGPSTEAFF. The CDR3, as DNA: TGTGCCAGCCGTATCCGGGACAGGGGGCCTAGCACTGAAGCTTTCTTT. Full variable domain (outside the CDR3, taken from reference TRBV7-8 and TRBJ1-1): GAGVSQSPRYKVAKRGQDVALRCDPISGHVSLFWYQQALGQGPEFLTYFQNEAQLDKSGLPSDRFFAERPEGSVSTLKIQRTQQEDSAVYLCASRIRDRGPSTEAFFGQGTRLTVV.

V and J are TRBV6-6 and TRBJ1-1; D gene ambiguous. The germline V gene encodes CDR1 MNHNY and CDR2 SVGAGI (reference sequence). The CDR3 totals 13 residues. Trimming took off 1 base at V and 2 bases at J, with 5 bases between the two ends. CDR3 in DNA: TGTGCCAGCAGTTACTTGGCCAACACTGAAGCTTTCTTT. Protein product: CASSYLANTEAFF.

This chain links TRBV27 with TRBJ2-7; D may match TRBD1 or TRBD2 (5 bases each). The CDR3 has 13 amino acids. V lost 4 bases, J lost 3 bases, and 10 bases lay in between. Looked up from germline, CDR1 is MNHEY and CDR2 is SMNVEV (reference sequence). The CDR3, as DNA: TGTGCCAGCAGTTATGAGGGGATCTACGAGCAGTACTTC. Encoded protein: CASSYEGIYEQYF.

The genes are TRBV5-1 and TRBJ1-2; the D gene is possibly TRBD1 (5 bases). Germline V CDR1 and CDR2: SGHRS, YFSETQ. The CDR3 extends over 14 amino acids. V was pared by 3 bases and J by 8 bases, with 17 bases between. CDR3 DNA: TGCGCCAGCAGCTCCGGGACCTCCCAAGGAGGCTACACCTTC. This translates into CASSSGTSQGGYTF.

This clone appeared once. The chain has TRBV11-3 and TRBJ2-3; TRBD2 matches at 12 bases. V dropped 5 bases and J dropped 6; count of bases not matched to a gene: 6. The CDR3 length is 15 residues. Germline V gene data show CDR1 as SGHNT and CDR2 as YENEEA. The CDR3 region is CASSRLLAGGDTQYF. The CDR3 region has the DNA TGTGCCAGCAGCCGATTACTAGCGGGGGGTGATACGCAGTATTTT.

The CDR3, as DNA: TGTGCCAGTGGGGACAGGTACTATGGCTACACCTTC. Its translation: CASGDRYYGYTF. This chain connects TRBV5-4 to TRBJ1-2; TRBD1 matches at 8 bases. V lost 8 bases and J lost 3; bases outside the gene matches: 3. Germline V gene sequence: CDR1 SGHNT, CDR2 YYREEE (reference sequence). The CDR3 contains 12 residues.

This clone has only a few counts. The rearrangement uses TRBV4-1 and TRBJ1-6, with D maybe TRBD1 (5 bases). This CDR3 region has 20 residues. Germline V gene sequence: CDR1 MGHRA, CDR2 YSYEKL. V lost 0 bases, J lost 3 bases, and 21 bases lay in between. In nucleotides, the CDR3 is TGCGCCAGCAGCCAAGATCCTGTCGGGGCAGGGCTTAACTATAATTCACCCCTCCACTTT. This encodes CASSQDPVGAGLNYNSPLHF.

V and J are TRBV7-2 and TRBJ2-1; no definite D call. Germline V gene sequence: CDR1 SGHTA, CDR2 FQGNSA. Trimming pared 1 base from V and 2 bases from J, leaving 9 bases between. CDR3 length: 15 amino acids. The CDR3 DNA is TGTGCCAGCAGCTTAGGGCCGGCCACCTACAATGAGCAGTTCTTC. Its protein is CASSLGPATYNEQFF. The complete variable domain, with remaining parts taken from reference TRBV7-2 and TRBJ2-1, reads GAGVSQSPSNKVTEKGKDVELRCDPISGHTALYWYRQSLGQGLEFLIYFQGNSAPDKSGLPSDRFSAERTGGSVSTLTIQRTQQEDSAVYLCASSLGPATYNEQFFGPGTRLTVL.

This chain joins TRBV5-8 and TRBJ1-5; TRBD1 might be the D (6 bases). V was cut by 2 bases and J by 2 bases, with 14 bases left in between. This CDR3 has 16 amino acids. Germline loops: CDR1 SGHTS, CDR2 YDEGEE. The CDR3 nucleotides are TGTGCCAGCAGCTTTAACAGGGCGGTGGGCAATCAGCCCCAGCATTTT. Translating it yields CASSFNRAVGNQPQHF.

The chain joins TRBV23-1 to TRBJ1-5; D ambiguous. TRBV23-1 is annotated as an ORF whose role is uncertain. CDR3 length: 13 residues. V was trimmed by 9 bases and J by 5 bases, leaving 14 bases between them. CDR3 residues: CASRRAPDQPQHF. The CDR3 bases are TGCGCCAGTCGGCGGGCCCCCGATCAGCCCCAGCATTTT.

V gene TRBV27 combines with J gene TRBJ1-5, with TRBD1 matching 7 bases. The CDR3 has 14 amino acids. With V trimmed by 2 bases and J by 7 bases, 5 bases remained unmatched. The germline CDR1 and CDR2 sequences are MNHEY and SMNVEV (reference sequence). The CDR3 spells CASSLKGAEQPQHF. The CDR3 coding sequence is TGTGCCAGCAGTTTAAAGGGGGCGGAACAGCCCCAGCATTTT.

The V call is TRBV6-4, the J call TRBJ1-6; D remains ambiguous. Germline V gives CDR1 MRHNA, CDR2 SNTAGT. This CDR3 region has 14 residues. V dropped 4 bases and J dropped 0 bases, with 4 bases sitting between them. In DNA form, the CDR3 reads TGTGCCAGCAGTGCCTTCTCCTATAATTCACCCCTCCACTTT. This sequence encodes CASSAFSYNSPLHF.

The V call is TRBV11-2, the J call TRBJ1-2, with D possibly TRBD1 on 5 matching bases. This CDR3 spans 15 amino acids. Trimming removed 0 bases at V and 1 base at J, with 9 bases between. The V gene's germline CDR1 is SGHAT and CDR2 FQNNGV. The CDR3 is CASSLEGAVNYGYTF. The CDR3 nucleotides are TGTGCCAGCAGCTTAGAAGGGGCCGTTAACTATGGCTACACCTTC.

V is TRBV5-1 and J is TRBJ1-2, with 9 bases fitting TRBD1. J was trimmed by 9 bases and V by 0 bases; bases with no gene match: 3. CDR3 length: 13 residues. Per germline, CDR1 SGHRS and CDR2 YFSETQ. This CDR3 is CASSLEQGASYTF. The CDR3 DNA sequence: TGCGCCAGCAGCTTGGAACAGGGGGCGAGCTACACCTTC.